The 26 T cell receptor beta chains presented below share a single source sample, sequenced in a study of CD8 T cells in ankylosing spondylitis. TCRdb recomputed calls from the 5' RACE reads with MiXCR, one row per CDR3 protein. Of 200,000 to 250,000 distinct CDR3 sequences in the sample, 20% to 30% were seen once. Sequencing input: blood, either unsorted or a sorted T cell fraction (not recorded which). These TCRs come from a male donor with ankylosing spondylitis or in good health (not recorded which).

The rearrangement links TRBV7-2 to TRBJ1-2; D unclear. V lost 1 base and J 1 base, leaving 10 bases between the germline ends. There are 15 residues in the CDR3. Germline V gene sequence: CDR1 SGHTA, CDR2 FQGNSA. The CDR3 DNA is TGTGCCAGCAGCTTAGACATCAGGAATAACTATGGCTACACCTTC. Translating gives CASSLDIRNNYGYTF. Full variable domain (outside the CDR3, taken from reference TRBV7-2 and TRBJ1-2): GAGVSQSPSNKVTEKGKDVELRCDPISGHTALYWYRQSLGQGLEFLIYFQGNSAPDKSGLPSDRFSAERTGGSVSTLTIQRTQQEDSAVYLCASSLDIRNNYGYTFGSGTRLTVV.

This clonotype was counted at least ten times. V gene TRBV18 combines with J gene TRBJ2-5; D tentatively fits TRBD1 or TRBD2 (5 bases each). The CDR3 spans 13 residues. V was clipped by 8 bases and J by 1 base, with 11 bases between them. Germline lookup yields CDR1 KGHSH and CDR2 LQKENI. The CDR3 DNA is TGTGCCAGCAGCCCCGGGACCCAAGAGACCCAGTACTTC. It yields the protein CASSPGTQETQYF.

The chain joins TRBV10-2 to TRBJ2-1; 11 nucleotides agree with TRBD2. Trimming cost V 6 bases and J 9 bases; bases outside gene matches: 10. Germline CDR1 and CDR2: WSHSY and SAAADI. This CDR3 has 15 residues. CDR3 nucleotides: TGCGCCAGCAGGGAGGGAGTAGCGGGAGGGGTTGAGCAGTTCTTC. Translated: CASREGVAGGVEQFF.

The sample holds a few counts of this clonotype. This chain links TRBV20-1 with TRBJ2-3, with TRBD1 matching 10 bases. With 5 bases clipped from V and 4 bases from J, the junction kept 6 bases outside the gene matches. Germline V gene data show CDR1 as DFQATT and CDR2 as SNEGSKA (reference sequence). CDR3 length: 14 amino acids. The CDR3 coding sequence is TGCAGTGCTGGAGGACAGGGGGTCGCAGATACGCAGTATTTT. Encoded protein: CSAGGQGVADTQYF.

In its sample, this clonotype was seen many times. The CDR3 loop is CSASSGSDTQYF. The CDR3 DNA follows: TGCAGTGCTTCTTCGGGATCAGATACGCAGTATTTT. This chain joins TRBV20-1 and TRBJ2-3; D is possibly TRBD2 (5 bases). Germline CDR1 and CDR2: DFQATT and SNEGSKA (reference sequence). The CDR3 sequence is 12 residues long. The V and J ends lost 5 bases and 4 bases respectively, with 10 bases between them.

This clonotype was counted between two and nine times. The chain carries TRBV20-1 and TRBJ1-1; D is unclear. Germline V CDR1 and CDR2: DFQATT, SNEGSKA (reference sequence). CDR3 length: 13 amino acids. V was pared by 1 base and J by 2 bases, with 8 bases between. The CDR3: CSARGVENTEAFF. The CDR3 DNA follows: TGCAGTGCTAGAGGGGTTGAAAACACTGAAGCTTTCTTT.

This clonotype was seen only a few times. The chain is built from TRBV20-1 and TRBJ2-5; TRBD2 aligns across 8 bases. Looked up from germline, CDR1 is DFQATT and CDR2 is SNEGSKA (reference sequence). The junction had 4 bases not matched to a gene; V was cut back by 2 bases and J by 5 bases. This CDR3 spans 13 amino acids. This chain's CDR3 is CSARPTSAETQYF. The CDR3 DNA reads TGCAGTGCTAGACCGACTAGCGCGGAGACCCAGTACTTC.

This clonotype was observed a handful of times. The V call is TRBV12-3 or TRBV12-4, the J call TRBJ2-7, with 9 bases identical to TRBD2. The CDR3 consists of 15 residues. V gave up 6 bases and J gave up 1 base; unmatched junction bases: 7. The CDR3 sequence is CASRLSGGSSYEQYF. The CDR3 DNA is TGTGCCAGCAGACTTAGCGGGGGTTCTTCCTACGAGCAGTACTTC.

This clonotype was found many times. The chain uses TRBV5-1 and TRBJ2-3; 9 nucleotides line up with TRBD1. Germline CDR1 SGHRS, CDR2 YFSETQ. The CDR3 is 14 amino acids. V shed 4 bases, J shed 6 bases, and the junction held 6 bases outside the gene matches. The CDR3 loop reads CASSARDREDTQYF. The CDR3 bases are TGCGCCAGCAGCGCCCGGGACAGGGAGGATACGCAGTATTTT.

This clonotype has at least ten counts. The chain combines TRBV6-5 with TRBJ2-7; 10 bases map to TRBD1. Unmatched junction bases numbered 9, after V lost 4 bases and J lost 6 bases. This CDR3 has 15 residues. Looked up from germline, CDR1 is MNHEY and CDR2 is SVGAGI. CDR3 sequence reads: CASSSAGTGEVEQYF. Written as DNA, the CDR3 is TGTGCCAGCAGTTCAGCCGGGACAGGGGAGGTCGAGCAGTACTTC.

The sample holds a few counts of this clonotype. The V call is TRBV5-1, the J call TRBJ2-1, with D perhaps matching TRBD1 (5 bases). Germline V lookup: CDR1 SGHRS, CDR2 YFSETQ. Trimming cost V 0 bases and J 0 bases, with 7 bases left between them. The CDR3 sequence is 15 residues long. DNA for the CDR3: TGCGCCAGCAGCTTGGGACAGAGCTCCTACAATGAGCAGTTCTTC. It encodes CASSLGQSSYNEQFF.

The V gene is TRBV20-1, the J gene TRBJ2-4; no reliable D call. Trimming took 6 bases from V and 2 from J, leaving 14 bases between them. This CDR3 region has 14 residues. Germline V gene lookup returns CDR1 DFQATT and CDR2 SNEGSKA (reference sequence). In DNA form, the CDR3 reads TGCAGTGCCCGAACCCCTAGTACCAAAAACATTCAGTACTTC. Translating gives CSARTPSTKNIQYF.

The chain joins TRBV6-2 or TRBV6-3 to TRBJ1-3, with D hard to call. Germline CDR1 reads MNHEY; CDR2 reads SVGEGT. The CDR3 extends over 15 amino acids. Trimming took 10 bases from V and 2 from J, leaving 18 bases between them. The CDR3 DNA reads as TGTGCCATATGGACGGAGCAAGGCCCTGGAAACACCATATATTTT. This encodes CAIWTEQGPGNTIYF.

This clonotype occurred a few times. The CDR3 is CASSPTGAVGEQFF. The CDR3 coding sequence is TGCGCCAGCAGCCCTACAGGTGCGGTGGGTGAGCAGTTCTTC. The chain carries TRBV5-1 and TRBJ2-1; D possibly corresponds to TRBD1 (5 bases). This CDR3 is 14 amino acids long. Germline CDR1 reads SGHRS; CDR2 reads YFSETQ. V lost 4 bases and J 9 bases, leaving 17 bases between the germline ends.

This clonotype was observed many times. The chain carries TRBV12-3 or TRBV12-4 and TRBJ2-2; TRBD2 is a possible D gene (6 bases). This CDR3 spans 15 amino acids. The ends were cut back, 5 bases at V and 3 bases at J, with 13 bases in the middle. The CDR3 reads CASSDLARDTGELFF. The CDR3 region has the DNA TGTGCCAGCAGTGACCTAGCGCGGGACACCGGGGAGCTGTTTTTT.

This clonotype has a single count. The rearrangement uses TRBV29-1 and TRBJ2-3; D is unresolved. CDR3 length equals 15 residues. The V end lost 3 bases, the J end lost 0 bases, and 13 bases lay between the germline ends. CDR1 is SQVTM, CDR2 ANQGSEA, per germline. As DNA, the CDR3 is TGCAGCGTTGATGTAGACCGACGGAGCACAGATACGCAGTATTTT. Translated: CSVDVDRRSTDTQYF.

This clonotype has at least ten counts. The chain couples TRBV4-1 to TRBJ2-7, with TRBD2 matching over 7 bases. Germline V gene lookup returns CDR1 MGHRA and CDR2 YSYEKL. V dropped 4 bases and J dropped 5; count of bases not matched to a gene: 8. The CDR3 runs 14 residues. The CDR3 loop is CASSPGTTVNEQYF. The CDR3 nucleotides are TGCGCCAGCAGCCCCGGGACTACAGTAAACGAGCAGTACTTC.

This clonotype was observed a few times. The gene calls are TRBV20-1 and TRBJ2-1, with D possibly TRBD2 on 6 matching bases. CDR3 length: 16 amino acids. The germline CDR1 and CDR2 sequences are DFQATT and SNEGSKA (reference sequence). Trimming left V 1 base short and J 0 bases short, with 13 bases between. The CDR3 DNA reads TGCAGTGCTAGAGTTGGTAGCGGTCACTCCTACAATGAGCAGTTCTTC. Protein: CSARVGSGHSYNEQFF.

This sequence joins TRBV15 and TRBJ2-7, with TRBD2 identical over 12 bases. Trimming took 0 bases from V and 5 from J; bases not matched to a gene: 5. This CDR3 spans 16 amino acids. Germline CDR1 LNHNV, CDR2 YYDKDF (reference sequence). The CDR3 loop reads CATSRDPSGRANEQYF. DNA of the CDR3: TGTGCCACCAGCAGAGATCCTAGCGGGAGGGCCAACGAGCAGTACTTC.

This clonotype was seen a few times. The chain carries TRBV20-1 and TRBJ2-7, with D uncertain. Germline CDR1 reads DFQATT; CDR2 reads SNEGSKA (reference sequence). CDR3 size: 14 residues. Trimming cost V 0 bases and J 4 bases, with 13 bases left between them. The chain's CDR3 is CSARDPKLPYEQYF. For the CDR3, the DNA is TGCAGTGCTAGAGACCCCAAACTACCATACGAGCAGTACTTC.

The rearrangement links TRBV7-2 to TRBJ1-2; the D is unclear. This CDR3 region has 13 residues. The V end lost 5 bases, the J end lost 4 bases, and 11 bases lay between the germline ends. The germline gives CDR1 SGHTA, CDR2 FQGNSA. The CDR3 region is CASSLEEGYGYTF. The CDR3 DNA is TGTGCCAGCAGCCTAGAAGAGGGCTATGGCTACACCTTC.

V gene TRBV15 combines with J gene TRBJ2-5, with D possibly being TRBD1 or TRBD2 (6 bases each). V gave up 5 bases and J gave up 1 base, with 14 bases separating them. Per the germline V gene, CDR1 is LNHNV and CDR2 is YYDKDF (reference sequence). The CDR3 is 15 amino acids. CDR3 amino acids: CATSSSGGLQETQYF. As DNA, the CDR3 is TGTGCCACCAGCTCGTCCGGGGGCCTCCAAGAGACCCAGTACTTC.

The J gene is TRBJ2-1, the V gene TRBV7-6; either TRBD1 or TRBD2 may fit D (6 bases each). V shed 4 bases and J shed 9 bases, with 10 bases lying between them. CDR1 is SGHVS and CDR2 is FNYEAQ in the germline V gene. This CDR3 has 12 amino acids. The CDR3 region is CASSSSGAEQFF. For the CDR3, the DNA is TGTGCCAGCAGCTCCTCGGGGGCTGAGCAGTTCTTC. The full variable domain, completed using reference TRBV7-6 and TRBJ2-1, is GAGVSQSPRYKVTKRGQDVALRCDPISGHVSLYWYRQALGQGPEFLTYFNYEAQQDKSGLPNDRFSAERPEGSISTLTIQRTEQRDSAMYRCASSSSGAEQFFGPGTRLTVL.

The sample holds a few counts of this clonotype. The chain couples TRBV18 to TRBJ2-2; D is undetermined. The V gene's germline CDR1 is KGHSH and CDR2 LQKENI. CDR3 size: 15 residues. Trimming pared 3 bases from V and 0 bases from J, leaving 8 bases between. CDR3 in amino acids: CASSPTTANTGELFF. CDR3 nucleotides: TGTGCCAGCTCACCTACGACTGCGAACACCGGGGAGCTGTTTTTT.

This clonotype showed up just a few times. This rearrangement joins TRBV6-5 to TRBJ2-1; D is perhaps TRBD2 (5 bases). The CDR3 totals 17 residues. V lost 0 bases, J lost 0 bases, and 12 bases lay in between. CDR1 is MNHEY and CDR2 is SVGAGI in the germline V gene. CDR3 bases: TGTGCCAGCAGTTACTCGAGACCGGGAAGCTCCTACAATGAGCAGTTCTTC. It is translated as CASSYSRPGSSYNEQFF.

This clonotype was seen ten or more times. J is TRBJ2-7 and V is TRBV5-1; 8 bases fit TRBD2. The CDR3 loop spans 14 amino acids. Trimming at V came to 4 bases and at J to 6 bases, leaving 9 bases not matched to a gene. Germline lookup yields CDR1 SGHRS and CDR2 YFSETQ. The CDR3 reads CASSQQSGSAEQYF. The CDR3 bases are TGCGCCAGCAGCCAGCAGAGCGGGAGCGCCGAGCAGTACTTC.